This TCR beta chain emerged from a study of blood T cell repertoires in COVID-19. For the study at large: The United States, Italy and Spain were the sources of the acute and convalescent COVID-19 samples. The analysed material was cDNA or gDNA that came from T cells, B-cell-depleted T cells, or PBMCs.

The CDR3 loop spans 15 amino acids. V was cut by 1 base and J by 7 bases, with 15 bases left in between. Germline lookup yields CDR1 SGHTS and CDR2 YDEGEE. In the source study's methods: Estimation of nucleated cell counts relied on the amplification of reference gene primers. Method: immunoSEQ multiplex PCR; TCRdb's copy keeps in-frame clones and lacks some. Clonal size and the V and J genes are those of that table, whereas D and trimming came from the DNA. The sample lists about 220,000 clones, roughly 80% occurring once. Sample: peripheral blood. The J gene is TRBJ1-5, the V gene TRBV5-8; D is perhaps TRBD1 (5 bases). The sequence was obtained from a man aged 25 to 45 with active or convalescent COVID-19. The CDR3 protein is CASSLIQGGRQPQHF. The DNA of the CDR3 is TGTGCCAGCAGCTTGATTCAGGGAGGGCGACAGCCCCAGCATTTT.